The 20 T cell receptor beta chains below were found in one sample sequenced in a study of cytomegalovirus exposure and HLA in healthy donors (dated by TCRdb to 2015 to 2018). The library was built by means of the immunoSEQ multiplex PCR assay. For the multiplex PCR, a mixture combining 60 forward primers for TCR Vbeta segments and 13 reverse primers for TCR Jbeta segments was used. Imported from immuneACCESS, the table was reduced by TCRdb to in-frame sequences with V and J called. These copies leave out some clones; in studies compared against another copy, an unresolved V gene accounts for under half, and the cause of the remainder is not known. The sample has 90,000 to 110,000 clones on record, 75% to 90% of them singletons. 6.9% of the sample lies in the top ten. The sample consisted of PBMCs. The origin of the receptors is a young man in good health and CMV-seropositive.

The CDR3 loop reads CAWSLGAYEQYF. The DNA for the CDR3 is TGTGCCTGGAGCCTAGGAGCTTACGAGCAGTACTTC. The chain uses TRBV30 and TRBJ2-7; D uncertain. CDR1 is GTSNPN and CDR2 is SVGIG in the germline V gene (reference sequence). V shed 3 bases and J shed 4 bases, with 10 bases lying between them. The CDR3 is 12 amino acids.

The chain carries TRBV19 and TRBJ1-5; no definite D call. V gave up 3 bases and J gave up 2 bases, with 8 bases separating them. The CDR3 contains 14 residues. Germline V gene lookup returns CDR1 LNHDA and CDR2 SQIVND (reference sequence). CDR3 DNA: TGTGCCAGTAGTATGGGCTTGGGCAATCAGCCCCAGCATTTT. This sequence encodes CASSMGLGNQPQHF.

To note about this clone: Other DNA variants within this sample encode the same CDR3. This sequence joins TRBV5-1 and TRBJ1-1, with 8 bases matching TRBD1. In germline, CDR1 is SGHRS, CDR2 YFSETQ. V shed 4 bases, J shed 1 base, and the junction held 6 bases outside the gene matches. The CDR3 runs to 15 residues. Here the CDR3 DNA reads TGCGCCAGCAGCCTCGGACAGGGTGGGAACACTGAAGCTTTCTTT. Translation gives CASSLGQGGNTEAFF. Full variable domain (missing parts from reference TRBV5-1 and TRBJ1-1): KAGVTQTPRYLIKTRGQQVTLSCSPISGHRSVSWYQQTPGQGLQFLFEYFSETQRNKGNFPGRFSGRQFSNSRSEMNVSTLELGDSALYLCASSLGQGGNTEAFFGQGTRLTVV.

The rearrangement links TRBV5-4 to TRBJ1-6; D not resolved. V lost 0 bases and J 5 bases, leaving 12 bases between the germline ends. The CDR3 covers 16 residues. CDR1 and CDR2 (germline): SGHNT, YYREEE (reference sequence). CDR3 residues: CASSLGGRPDNSPLHF. CDR3 in DNA: TGTGCCAGCAGCTTGGGCGGCCGACCGGATAATTCACCCCTCCACTTT.

The chain links TRBV28 to TRBJ2-3; a weak D match, TRBD2 (5 bases). The CDR3 length is 12 residues. Germline assignment: CDR1 MDHEN and CDR2 SYDVKM. V shed 3 bases and J shed 4 bases, with 5 bases lying between them. The DNA of the CDR3 is TGTGCCAGCAGTTTGCGGGCAGATACGCAGTATTTT. As protein: CASSLRADTQYF.

The J gene is TRBJ1-2, the V gene TRBV6-5; D is ambiguous. This CDR3 is 14 amino acids long. V shed 0 bases and J shed 4 bases, with 9 bases lying between them. CDR1 and CDR2 from the germline V gene are MNHEY and SVGAGI. The CDR3 sequence: CASSYSDGVYGYTF. CDR3 DNA sequence: TGTGCCAGCAGTTACTCCGACGGAGTCTATGGCTACACCTTC.

The chain joins TRBV4-1 to TRBJ1-1, with D possibly being TRBD1 (6 bases). V lost 3 bases and J lost 7, with 18 bases in between. The CDR3 sequence is 15 residues long. CDR1 is MGHRA and CDR2 is YSYEKL in the germline V gene. The CDR3 coding sequence is TGCGCCAGCAGCCATCTACAGGGATTAGGTCGTGAAGCTTTCTTT. Translation: CASSHLQGLGREAFF.

Points on this clone: At the DNA level, this CDR3 is encoded by other sequences in the same sample as well. V and J are TRBV5-1 and TRBJ1-5, with D uncertain. CDR3 length: 13 residues. V lost 0 bases to trimming and J lost 4 bases, with 5 bases between them. Germline V CDR1 and CDR2: SGHRS, YFSETQ. The CDR3 DNA follows: TGCGCCAGCAGCTTGGGGCAGAATCAGCCCCAGCATTTT. Translating gives CASSLGQNQPQHF.

The chain carries TRBV10-3 and TRBJ2-5; D may be TRBD2 (5 bases). CDR3 length equals 13 residues. Germline lookup yields CDR1 ENHRY and CDR2 SYGVKD. V lost 7 bases, J lost 5 bases, and 14 bases lay in between. The CDR3 is CAIKGEVVETQYF. CDR3 in DNA: TGTGCCATCAAGGGAGAGGTCGTGGAGACCCAGTACTTC.

The chain is built from TRBV27 and TRBJ1-1, with TRBD1 matching over 7 bases. The CDR3 has 18 residues. Germline loops: CDR1 MNHEY, CDR2 SMNVEV (reference sequence). V trimming: 8 bases; J trimming: 1 base; junction bases outside the gene matches: 19. CDR3 loop: CASRRGRGQPGQNTEAFF. The CDR3 bases are TGTGCCAGCCGGCGCGGAAGGGGGCAACCCGGGCAGAACACTGAAGCTTTCTTT.

This clone was seen a handful of times. The chain joins TRBV18 to TRBJ2-7; 13 bases fit TRBD2. The germline V gene has CDR1 KGHSH and CDR2 LQKENI. The CDR3 has 16 amino acids. The trim removed 1 base at V and 1 base at J, leaving 1 base unmatched. Here the CDR3 DNA reads TGTGCCAGCTCACCACGGGGACTAGCGGGGTCCTACGAGCAGTACTTC. It yields the protein CASSPRGLAGSYEQYF.

The rearrangement uses TRBV5-8 and TRBJ1-6; 9 bases are a match to TRBD1. The germline gives CDR1 SGHTS, CDR2 YDEGEE. This CDR3 contains 15 residues. Trimming cost V 6 bases and J 9 bases; bases outside gene matches: 10. Written as DNA, the CDR3 is TGTGCCAGCACGGGCAGGGACAGGGTCGGTTCACCCCTCCACTTT. Its translation is CASTGRDRVGSPLHF.

The J gene is TRBJ2-1, the V gene TRBV6-6; perhaps TRBD1 as D (6 bases). The germline V and J ends were trimmed by 8 bases and 3 bases, with 20 bases remaining between them. Germline CDR1 reads MNHNY; CDR2 reads SVGAGI (reference sequence). There are 16 residues in the CDR3. As DNA, the CDR3 is TGTGCCAGCCTCCCCTCGGGGACACCCATCTACAATGAGCAGTTCTTC. This translates into CASLPSGTPIYNEQFF.

The sample holds a few counts of this clone. The genes are TRBV7-2 and TRBJ1-1; maybe TRBD1 (6 bases). The V and J ends lost 4 bases and 7 bases respectively, with 13 bases between them. This CDR3 is built from 13 residues. Germline loops: CDR1 SGHTA, CDR2 FQGNSA. The CDR3 DNA reads TGTGCCAGCAGCTCCTGGGAACAGGGTGAAGCTTTCTTT. It is translated as CASSSWEQGEAFF.

This clone was detected only a few times. This sequence joins TRBV13 and TRBJ1-1, with TRBD1 as a possible D gene (6 bases). The CDR3 consists of 14 residues. CDR1 and CDR2 from the germline V gene are PRHDT and FYEKMQ (reference sequence). V was trimmed by 5 bases and J by 3 bases, leaving 13 bases between them. CDR3 sequence reads: CASSPRTVYTEAFF. The CDR3 nucleotides are TGTGCCAGCAGCCCTCGGACAGTATACACTGAAGCTTTCTTT.

V gene TRBV1 combines with J gene TRBJ2-2; no DNA check was done on the table's D call, TRBD2. TRBV1 is termed a pseudogene. This CDR3 has 15 residues. CDR3 sequence (DNA): TGCACCAGCAGCCAGGGACTAGCGGACACCGGGGAGCTGTTTTTT. This translates into CTSSQGLADTGELFF.

In this sample, this clone turned up a few times. CDR3 sequence (DNA): TGTGCCAGCAGTGCCGGGGGGATGAACACTGAAGCTTTCTTT. Amino acid sequence: CASSAGGMNTEAFF. The V gene is TRBV6-4, the J gene TRBJ1-1, with D perhaps TRBD1 (5 bases). The CDR3 runs 14 residues. Trimming took 4 bases from V and 0 from J, leaving 9 bases between them. Germline loops: CDR1 MRHNA, CDR2 SNTAGT.

V is TRBV9 and J is TRBJ1-6, with 9 bases matching TRBD1. Germline values: CDR1 SGDLS, CDR2 YYNGEE. V trimming: 6 bases; J trimming: 6 bases; junction bases outside the gene matches: 10. This CDR3 region has 16 residues. CDR3 region: CASTPGTGLLNSPLHF. In nucleotides, the CDR3 is TGTGCCAGCACCCCCGGGACAGGGCTCCTTAATTCACCCCTCCACTTT.

A word on this clone: The same CDR3 arises from other DNA sequences in this sample as well. This rearrangement joins TRBV18 to TRBJ1-1, with a possible D match to TRBD1 (5 bases). Germline CDR1 and CDR2: KGHSH and LQKENI. The V gene lost 3 bases and the J gene lost 0 bases, with 8 bases spanning the gap. The CDR3 is 14 residues long. CDR3 protein: CASSPGLLNTEAFF. As DNA, the CDR3 is TGTGCCAGCTCACCGGGACTGTTGAACACTGAAGCTTTCTTT.

In this sample, this clone turned up a few times. A read error may account for a junction end that differs from germline. The chain carries TRBV13 and TRBJ1-1; the match to TRBD1 covers 8 bases. Germline-derived CDR1 and CDR2 are PRHDT and FYEKMQ (reference sequence). The CDR3 is made up of 16 amino acids. CDR3 amino acids: CASSLGQGFYQTEAFF. CDR3 DNA: TGTGCCAGCAGCCTAGGACAGGGTTTTTACCAAACTGAAGCTTTCTTT.